This T cell receptor (beta chain) was sequenced in a study of blood T cells in healthy people across ages. This clonotype was recorded a few times. Then a second PCR, running roughly 7 to 11 cycles, was carried out with a sample-barcoded 5' primer and a J-beta primer mix. TCRdb recomputed calls from the 5' RACE reads with MiXCR, one row per CDR3 protein. The table has about 1.7 million distinct CDR3 sequences, 28% seen once. Sequenced sample: blood. The clonotype was recovered from a woman between 25 and 40 years old in good health.

The CDR3 sequence: CASSTAGTALGPQHF. For the CDR3, the DNA is TGTGCCAGTAGTACGGCCGGGACAGCACTCGGGCCCCAGCATTTT. This chain connects TRBV19 to TRBJ1-5; 7 bases fit TRBD1. V shed 4 bases and J 9 bases; nucleotides not matched to a gene: 12. This CDR3 spans 15 amino acids. Germline V gives CDR1 LNHDA, CDR2 SQIVND (reference sequence).